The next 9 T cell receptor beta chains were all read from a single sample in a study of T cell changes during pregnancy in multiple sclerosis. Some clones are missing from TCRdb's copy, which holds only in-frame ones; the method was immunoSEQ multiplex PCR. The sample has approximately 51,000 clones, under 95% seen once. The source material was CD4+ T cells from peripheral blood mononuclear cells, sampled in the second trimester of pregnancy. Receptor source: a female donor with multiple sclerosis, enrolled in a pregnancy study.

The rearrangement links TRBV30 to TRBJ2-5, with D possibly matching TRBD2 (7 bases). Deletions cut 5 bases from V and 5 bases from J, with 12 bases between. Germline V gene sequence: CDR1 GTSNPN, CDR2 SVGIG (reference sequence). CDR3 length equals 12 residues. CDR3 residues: CAWGRGAETQYF. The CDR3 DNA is TGTGCCTGGGGCCGGGGGGCGGAGACCCAGTACTTC.

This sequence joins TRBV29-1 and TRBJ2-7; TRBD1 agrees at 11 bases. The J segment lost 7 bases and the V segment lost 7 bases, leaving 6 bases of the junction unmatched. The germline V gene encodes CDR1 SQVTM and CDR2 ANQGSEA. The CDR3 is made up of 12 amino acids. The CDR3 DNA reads TGCAGCGGGGGACAGGGGGTCGGAGAGCAGTACTTC. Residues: CSGGQGVGEQYF.

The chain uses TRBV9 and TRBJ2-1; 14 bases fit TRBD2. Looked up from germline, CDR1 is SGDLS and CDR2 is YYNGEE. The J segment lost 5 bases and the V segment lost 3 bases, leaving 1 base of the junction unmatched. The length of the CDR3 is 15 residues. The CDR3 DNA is TGTGCCAGCAGCGGGACTAGCGGGGGGCACAATGAGCAGTTCTTC. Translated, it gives CASSGTSGGHNEQFF.

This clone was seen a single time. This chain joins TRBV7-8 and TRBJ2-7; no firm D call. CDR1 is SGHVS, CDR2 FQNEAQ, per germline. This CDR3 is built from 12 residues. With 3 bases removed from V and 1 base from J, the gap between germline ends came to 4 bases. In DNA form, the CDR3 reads TGTGCCAGCAGCTTCGAGTCCTACGAGCAGTACTTC. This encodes CASSFESYEQYF. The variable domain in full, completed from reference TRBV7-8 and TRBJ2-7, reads GAGVSQSPRYKVAKRGQDVALRCDPISGHVSLFWYQQALGQGPEFLTYFQNEAQLDKSGLPSDRFFAERPEGSVSTLKIQRTQQEDSAVYLCASSFESYEQYFGPGTRLTVT.

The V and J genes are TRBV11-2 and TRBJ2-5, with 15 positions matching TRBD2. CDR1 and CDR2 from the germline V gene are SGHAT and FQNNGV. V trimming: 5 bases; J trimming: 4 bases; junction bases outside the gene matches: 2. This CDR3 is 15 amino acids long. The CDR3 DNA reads TGTGCCAGCAGCCGGACTAGCGGGGGGGTAGAGACCCAGTACTTC. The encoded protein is CASSRTSGGVETQYF.

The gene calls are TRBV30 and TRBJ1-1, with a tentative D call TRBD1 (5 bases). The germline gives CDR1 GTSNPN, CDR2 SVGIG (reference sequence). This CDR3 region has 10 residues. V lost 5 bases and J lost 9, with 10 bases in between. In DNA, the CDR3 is TGTGCCTGGGGGGCGTATAAAGCTTTCTTT. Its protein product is CAWGAYKAFF.

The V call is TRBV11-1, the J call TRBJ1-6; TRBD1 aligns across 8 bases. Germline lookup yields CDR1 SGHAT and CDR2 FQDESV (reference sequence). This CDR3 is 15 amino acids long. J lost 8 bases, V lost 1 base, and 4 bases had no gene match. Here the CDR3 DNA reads TGTGCCAGCAGCTTAGGGACAGGGTTCTATTCACCCCTCCACTTT. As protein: CASSLGTGFYSPLHF.

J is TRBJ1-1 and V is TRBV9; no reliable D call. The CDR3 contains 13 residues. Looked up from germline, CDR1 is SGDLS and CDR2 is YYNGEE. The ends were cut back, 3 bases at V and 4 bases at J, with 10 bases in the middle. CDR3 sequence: CASSAQVGTEAFF. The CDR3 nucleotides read TGTGCCAGCAGCGCGCAGGTGGGCACTGAAGCTTTCTTT.

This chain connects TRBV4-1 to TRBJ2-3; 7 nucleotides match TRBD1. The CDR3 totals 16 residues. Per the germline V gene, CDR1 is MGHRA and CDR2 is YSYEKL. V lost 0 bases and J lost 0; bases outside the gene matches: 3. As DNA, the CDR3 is TGCGCCAGCAGCCAAGATGGGACAGCTAGCACAGATACGCAGTATTTT. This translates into CASSQDGTASTDTQYF.